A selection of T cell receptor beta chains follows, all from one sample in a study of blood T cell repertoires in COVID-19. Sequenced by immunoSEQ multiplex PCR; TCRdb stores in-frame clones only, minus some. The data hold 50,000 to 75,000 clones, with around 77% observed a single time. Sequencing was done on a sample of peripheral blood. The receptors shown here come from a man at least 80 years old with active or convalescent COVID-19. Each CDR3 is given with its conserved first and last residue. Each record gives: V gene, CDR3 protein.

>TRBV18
CASGTGLYEQYF
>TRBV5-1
CASSPRQGSYEQYF
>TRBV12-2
CASRLAGDGTEYSPLHF
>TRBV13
CASSLRAYNSPLHF
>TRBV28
CASRGGSSYEQYF
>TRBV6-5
CASSWRSGGVDTQYF
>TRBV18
CASSPAGTSGNTIYF
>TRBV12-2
CASRFFSTANQPQHF
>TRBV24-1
CATSDGTGKTYGYTF
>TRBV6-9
CASRGGDRPQHF
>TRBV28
CASSSEDRGRRGYTF
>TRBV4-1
CASSQEIAFSGNTIYF
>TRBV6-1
CASSEVGGTEAFF
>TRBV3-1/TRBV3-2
CASSQIQGAPGSDNEQFF
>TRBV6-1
CASSEQGQGNTIYF
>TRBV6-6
CASSRTGSGANVLTF
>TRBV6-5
CASSYVEMNTEAFF
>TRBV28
CASSSRTGIINEQFF
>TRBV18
CASSPGEREAFF
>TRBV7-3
CASSTGLAGGTYNEQFF
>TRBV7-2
CASSTRTGAYRAEQYF
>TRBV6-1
CASSEARGGDGYTF
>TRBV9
CASSPTSGGLGGELFF
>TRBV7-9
CASSPRGENTIYF
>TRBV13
CASSLGRGDTYNEQFF
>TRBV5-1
CASRGQDPEAFF
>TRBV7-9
CASSPGTGLAKNIQYF
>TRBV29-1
CSVEVWERVDPEQYF
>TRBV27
CASSFSDSDQPQHF
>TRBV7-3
CASSLYPGGYEQYF
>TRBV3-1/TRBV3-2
CASSQERGRREQYF
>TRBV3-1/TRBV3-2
CASSQGPGQGQETQYF
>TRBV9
CASSVASSGGIYEQYF
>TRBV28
CASRLTGPTYEQYF
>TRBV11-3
CASSLAGANTGELFF
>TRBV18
CASSPLARTYGYTF
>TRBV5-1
CASSSTSVYEQYF
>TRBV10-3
CAISTSGRAEGEQYF
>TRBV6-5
CASSYGTGWHEQYF
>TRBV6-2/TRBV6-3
CASSYRDYGYTF
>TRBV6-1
CASSEVGLAGLSQYNEQFF
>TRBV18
CASSPSIDTPLTTF
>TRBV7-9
CASSARPGQGAREQYF